What follows are 8 T cell receptor beta chains derived from one specimen sequenced in a study of CD8+ T cells in alopecia areata. cDNA reverse transcribed from extracted RNA served as the sequencing template. TCRdb's table, derived via immunoSEQ multiplex PCR, lists solely in-frame clones and lacks some. The repertoire includes 95,000 to 150,000 clones, approximately 60% of them detected once, and 4.5% to 6% sits in the top ten. Treatment denoted: oral pan-JAK inhibitor, 5-10 mg twice daily. Here the sequenced sample was CD4+ T cells sorted from blood, taken at week 4, from a patient treated with tofacitinib. The source is a human donor with alopecia areata.

This sequence joins TRBV6-5 and TRBJ2-7; D may correspond to TRBD1 or TRBD2 (5 bases each). The CDR3 extends over 16 amino acids. The germline gives CDR1 MNHEY, CDR2 SVGAGI. V lost 0 bases and J lost 4, with 16 bases in between. CDR3 in DNA: TGTGCCAGCAGTTACTCACACGGGGCTTTCGGGTACGAGCAGTACTTC. Its translation is CASSYSHGAFGYEQYF.

The chain couples TRBV5-6 to TRBJ2-2; D call uncertain. This CDR3 region has 16 residues. Trimming pared 0 bases from V and 6 bases from J, leaving 15 bases between. Germline V gives CDR1 SGHDT, CDR2 YYEEEE. CDR3 in amino acids: CASSLVSEGYAGELFF. In DNA form, the CDR3 reads TGTGCCAGCAGCTTGGTGAGTGAAGGCTACGCCGGGGAGCTGTTTTTT.

The chain employs TRBV25-1 and TRBJ1-5; D perhaps matches TRBD1 (6 bases). Germline lookup yields CDR1 MGHDK and CDR2 SYGVNS. The CDR3 spans 15 residues. V was cut by 3 bases and J by 8 bases, with 17 bases left in between. In DNA, the CDR3 is TGTGCCAGCAGTGACAGGGACAAGGAGATGGAGCCCCAGCATTTT. Translated, it gives CASSDRDKEMEPQHF.

This clone has just one count. The chain is built from TRBV27 and TRBJ2-7; D gene uncertain. Trimming cost V 6 bases and J 2 bases, with 8 bases left between them. This CDR3 has 12 residues. Germline CDR1 and CDR2: MNHEY and SMNVEV (reference sequence). CDR3 sequence: CASSRTPYEQYF. CDR3 in DNA: TGTGCCAGCAGCCGTACCCCCTACGAGCAGTACTTC.

The chain joins TRBV5-6 to TRBJ2-5; D unresolved. This CDR3 contains 12 residues. Germline V gene sequence: CDR1 SGHDT, CDR2 YYEEEE. The ends were cut back, 6 bases at V and 5 bases at J, with 11 bases in the middle. DNA for the CDR3: TGTGCCAGCAACCGGGTGGGTGAGACCCAGTACTTC. Translation: CASNRVGETQYF.

This chain connects TRBV9 to TRBJ2-5; D could derive from TRBD1 or TRBD2 (5 bases each). Trimming took off 4 bases at V and 5 bases at J, with 18 bases between the two ends. CDR1 and CDR2 from the germline V gene are SGDLS and YYNGEE. The CDR3 covers 15 residues. The CDR3: CASSFSGTHEETQYF. CDR3 sequence (DNA): TGTGCCAGCAGCTTCTCCGGGACCCATGAGGAGACCCAGTACTTC.

The chain recombines TRBV2 with TRBJ1-1, with TRBD1 as a possible D gene (6 bases). The CDR3 is 12 amino acids. Trimming took off 6 bases at V and 8 bases at J, with 13 bases between the two ends. The germline V gene encodes CDR1 SNHLY and CDR2 FYNNEI. CDR3 nucleotide sequence: TGTGCCAGCAGAAAGGGGGGGGCCGAAGCTTTCTTT. Protein: CASRKGGAEAFF.

The rearrangement links TRBV10-3 to TRBJ1-2; D gene ambiguous. V was cut by 0 bases and J by 3 bases, with 14 bases left in between. The CDR3 covers 16 residues. In germline, CDR1 is ENHRY, CDR2 SYGVKD. Here the CDR3 reads CAISESNAGPYYGYTF. The CDR3, as DNA: TGTGCCATCAGTGAGTCGAACGCTGGCCCCTACTATGGCTACACCTTC.